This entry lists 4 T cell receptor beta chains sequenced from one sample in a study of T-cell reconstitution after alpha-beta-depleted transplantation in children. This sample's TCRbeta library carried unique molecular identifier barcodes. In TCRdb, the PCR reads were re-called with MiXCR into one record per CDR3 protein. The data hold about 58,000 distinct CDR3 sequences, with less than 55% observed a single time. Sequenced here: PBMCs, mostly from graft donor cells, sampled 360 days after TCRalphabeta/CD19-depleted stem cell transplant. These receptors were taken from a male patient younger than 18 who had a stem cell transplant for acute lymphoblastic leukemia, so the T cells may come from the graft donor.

DNA of the CDR3: TGTGCCAGCAGTTTTACAGGGCAAGAGACCCAGTACTTC. Amino acid sequence: CASSFTGQETQYF. The chain carries TRBV27 and TRBJ2-5; D is possibly TRBD1 (6 bases). Trimming took off 3 bases at V and 2 bases at J, with 7 bases between the two ends. Germline V lookup: CDR1 MNHEY, CDR2 SMNVEV (reference sequence). This CDR3 is 13 amino acids long.

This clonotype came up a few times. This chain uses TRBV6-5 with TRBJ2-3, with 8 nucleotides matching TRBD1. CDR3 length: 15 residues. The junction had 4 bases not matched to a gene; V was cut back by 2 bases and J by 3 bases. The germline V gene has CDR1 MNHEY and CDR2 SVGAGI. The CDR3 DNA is TGTGCCAGCAGTTACCAGGGACAGGAGACAGATACGCAGTATTTT. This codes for CASSYQGQETDTQYF.

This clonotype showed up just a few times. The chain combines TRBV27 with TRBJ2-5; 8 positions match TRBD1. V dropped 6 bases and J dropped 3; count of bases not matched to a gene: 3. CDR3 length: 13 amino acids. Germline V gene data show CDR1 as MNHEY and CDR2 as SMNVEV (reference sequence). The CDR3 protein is CASSPTGEETQYF. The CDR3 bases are TGTGCCAGCAGCCCGACAGGGGAAGAGACCCAGTACTTC.

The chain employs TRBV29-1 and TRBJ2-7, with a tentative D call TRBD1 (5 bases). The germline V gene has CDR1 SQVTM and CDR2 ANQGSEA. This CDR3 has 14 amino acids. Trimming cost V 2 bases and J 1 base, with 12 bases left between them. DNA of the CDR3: TGCAGCGTTGAATTACCAGGGTGGTCCTACGAGCAGTACTTC. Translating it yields CSVELPGWSYEQYF.